These 23 T cell receptor beta chains came from one sample sequenced in a study of blood T cell repertoires in COVID-19. Libraries were prepared by immunoSEQ multiplex PCR; TCRdb keeps only in-frame clonotypes and omits some of them. The sample contains about 220,000 clones, 80% of which appear only once. Specimen: peripheral blood. The source of these receptors is a human donor in a cohort sampled during active COVID-19.

With regard to this clone: The junction departs from germline at one end; a sequencing error may be responsible. The J gene is TRBJ1-2, the V gene TRBV28, with a possible D match to TRBD1 (5 bases). This CDR3 spans 13 amino acids. Germline V gene sequence: CDR1 MDHEN, CDR2 SYDVKM. CDR3 loop: CAGSSTENYGYTF. Here the CDR3 DNA reads TGTGCCGGCAGTTCGACAGAAAACTATGGCTACACCTTC.

V usage is TRBV19 and J usage is TRBJ1-1; D is unresolved. This CDR3 is built from 14 residues. The germline V gene encodes CDR1 LNHDA and CDR2 SQIVND (reference sequence). The ends were cut back, 4 bases at V and 0 bases at J, with 9 bases in the middle. The CDR3: CASSTGKMNTEAFF. CDR3 nucleotide sequence: TGTGCCAGTAGTACAGGCAAAATGAACACTGAAGCTTTCTTT.

J is TRBJ2-6 and V is TRBV7-2, with TRBD2 matching over 7 bases. CDR3 length equals 15 residues. With V trimmed by 1 base and J by 5 bases, 2 bases remained unmatched. The germline gives CDR1 SGHTA, CDR2 FQGNSA. CDR3 in DNA: TGTGCCAGCAGCTTAGGAGCGGGGTGGGCCAACGTCCTGACTTTC. This gives the protein CASSLGAGWANVLTF.

CDR3 region: CASSSGGITDTQYF. The CDR3 DNA reads as TGTGCCAGCAGTTCCGGCGGGATCACAGATACGCAGTATTTT. This chain joins TRBV28 and TRBJ2-3; tentative D call: TRBD2 (6 bases). The length of the CDR3 is 14 residues. The germline CDR1 and CDR2 sequences are MDHEN and SYDVKM. V was cut by 4 bases and J by 2 bases, with 10 bases left in between.

CDR3 DNA: TGTGCCAGCAGCTTCGGAGGGGGACTAGCAGAGAATGAGCAGTTCTTC. Translation: CASSFGGGLAENEQFF. The J gene is TRBJ2-1, the V gene TRBV7-9; TRBD2 matches at 9 bases. CDR3 length: 16 residues. Looked up from germline, CDR1 is SEHNR and CDR2 is FQNEAQ (reference sequence). The J segment lost 7 bases and the V segment lost 3 bases, leaving 10 bases of the junction unmatched.

This chain links TRBV30 with TRBJ2-2; D perhaps matches TRBD2 (5 bases). The ends were cut back, 0 bases at V and 4 bases at J, with 15 bases in the middle. CDR3 length equals 16 residues. Germline loops: CDR1 GTSNPN, CDR2 SVGIG (reference sequence). The CDR3 is CAWSVLRGRGTGELFF. The CDR3 nucleotides read TGTGCCTGGAGTGTACTTCGGGGTCGGGGCACCGGGGAGCTGTTTTTT. The entire variable domain, with the rest obtained from reference TRBV30 and TRBJ2-2, is as follows: SQTIHQWPATLVQPVGSPLSLECTVEGTSNPNLYWYRQAAGRGLQLLFYSVGIGQISSEVPQNLSASRPQDRQFILSSKKLLLSDSGFYLCAWSVLRGRGTGELFFGEGSRLTVL.

The rearrangement uses TRBV15 and TRBJ1-5, with 10 bases matching TRBD1. CDR3 length: 15 residues. CDR1 is LNHNV, CDR2 YYDKDF, per germline (reference sequence). Trimming cost V 6 bases and J 6 bases; bases outside gene matches: 8. The CDR3 spells CATSEPWTGGQPQHF. CDR3 DNA sequence: TGTGCCACCAGTGAACCGTGGACAGGGGGTCAGCCCCAGCATTTT.

The chain links TRBV4-2 to TRBJ2-7, with 11 bases fitting TRBD2. Germline-derived CDR1 and CDR2 are LGHNA and YNFKEQ. J gave up 0 bases and V 0 bases, and 10 bases lay outside the gene matches. The CDR3 is 19 residues long. The CDR3 protein is CASSQDLAGGPRFSYEQYF. In DNA form, the CDR3 reads TGTGCCAGCAGCCAAGATCTAGCGGGAGGCCCCCGCTTCTCCTACGAGCAGTACTTC.

The V call is TRBV7-2, the J call TRBJ2-1, with 7 bases identical to TRBD2. J lost 4 bases, V lost 1 base, and 4 bases had no gene match. The CDR3 is 15 residues long. Germline lookup yields CDR1 SGHTA and CDR2 FQGNSA. The CDR3, as DNA: TGTGCCAGCAGCTTAGGACTAGCCCTATACAATGAGCAGTTCTTC. Translation gives CASSLGLALYNEQFF.

This chain uses TRBV5-1 with TRBJ2-6; 10 positions agree with TRBD2. V shed 0 bases, J shed 0 bases, and the junction held 3 bases outside the gene matches. This CDR3 is 18 amino acids long. In germline, CDR1 is SGHRS, CDR2 YFSETQ. Here the CDR3 DNA reads TGCGCCAGCAGCTTGGGACTAGCGGGCATCTCTGGGGCCAACGTCCTGACTTTC. It translates to CASSLGLAGISGANVLTF. Looking up the rest from reference TRBV5-1 and TRBJ2-6 gives the full variable domain: KAGVTQTPRYLIKTRGQQVTLSCSPISGHRSVSWYQQTPGQGLQFLFEYFSETQRNKGNFPGRFSGRQFSNSRSEMNVSTLELGDSALYLCASSLGLAGISGANVLTFGAGSRLTVL.

The rearrangement joins TRBV13 to TRBJ1-1; 11 bases match TRBD1. The germline V gene encodes CDR1 PRHDT and CDR2 FYEKMQ (reference sequence). This CDR3 region has 18 residues. The J segment lost 5 bases and the V segment lost 1 base, leaving 12 bases of the junction unmatched. The CDR3 loop is CASSLVWMGTGGYTEAFF. The DNA of the CDR3 is TGTGCCAGCAGCTTAGTATGGATGGGGACAGGGGGATATACTGAAGCTTTCTTT. Looking up the rest from reference TRBV13 and TRBJ1-1 gives the full variable domain: AAGVIQSPRHLIKEKRETATLKCYPIPRHDTVYWYQQGPGQDPQFLISFYEKMQSDKGSIPDRFSAQQFSDYHSELNMSSLELGDSALYFCASSLVWMGTGGYTEAFFGQGTRLTVV.

The V call is TRBV5-1, the J call TRBJ1-3, with D hard to call. In germline, CDR1 is SGHRS, CDR2 YFSETQ. The CDR3 is made up of 15 amino acids. Between the trimmed V and J ends, which lost 5 bases and 4 bases, there was a span of 16 bases. As DNA, the CDR3 is TGCGCCAGCAGTCGGGATTGGGCGCCGGGAAACACCATATATTTT. It codes for CASSRDWAPGNTIYF. Drawing the rest from reference TRBV5-1 and TRBJ1-3, the complete variable domain is KAGVTQTPRYLIKTRGQQVTLSCSPISGHRSVSWYQQTPGQGLQFLFEYFSETQRNKGNFPGRFSGRQFSNSRSEMNVSTLELGDSALYLCASSRDWAPGNTIYFGEGSWLTVV.

For the CDR3, the DNA is TGTGCCAGCAGCCTCCTACAGGGACAAGAGACCCAGTACTTC. This codes for CASSLLQGQETQYF. The chain joins TRBV28 to TRBJ2-5; D is possibly TRBD1 (6 bases). This CDR3 region has 14 residues. V was pared by 6 bases and J by 2 bases, with 13 bases between. Per the germline V gene, CDR1 is MDHEN and CDR2 is SYDVKM.

This sequence joins TRBV7-9 and TRBJ2-7; 10 bases are shared with TRBD2. The CDR3 is 14 residues long. The J segment lost 4 bases and the V segment lost 3 bases, leaving 3 bases of the junction unmatched. The germline gives CDR1 SEHNR, CDR2 FQNEAQ (reference sequence). The CDR3 protein is CASSFSGGYYEQYF. Written as DNA, the CDR3 is TGTGCCAGCAGCTTTAGCGGGGGGTATTACGAGCAGTACTTC.

The V and J genes are TRBV4-2 and TRBJ1-4, with no clear D. The CDR3 loop spans 15 amino acids. Trimming cost V 4 bases and J 7 bases, with 16 bases left between them. CDR1 LGHNA and CDR2 YNFKEQ come from the germline V gene. For the CDR3, the DNA is TGTGCCAGCAGCCCAGAGGAGGTGGGTGGTGAAAAACTGTTTTTT. It codes for CASSPEEVGGEKLFF.

The chain is built from TRBV7-2 and TRBJ2-7; TRBD2 matches 11 bases. The germline V gene has CDR1 SGHTA and CDR2 FQGNSA. With 3 bases clipped from V and 0 bases from J, the junction kept 1 base outside the gene matches. The CDR3 totals 15 residues. The CDR3: CASSFGLAGSYEQYF. The CDR3 DNA reads TGTGCCAGCAGCTTTGGACTAGCGGGCTCCTACGAGCAGTACTTC.

The gene calls are TRBV28 and TRBJ2-1; D may be TRBD2 (6 bases). Germline V CDR1 and CDR2: MDHEN, SYDVKM. This CDR3 contains 14 residues. The V end lost 2 bases, the J end lost 8 bases, and 13 bases lay between the germline ends. DNA for the CDR3: TGTGCCAGCAGTTTACTACCGACTAGTTATGAGCAGTTCTTC. Protein product: CASSLLPTSYEQFF.

This rearrangement joins TRBV3-1 (or the pseudogene TRBV3-2) to TRBJ2-3; 12 nucleotides line up with TRBD2. CDR1 LGHDT and CDR2 YNNKEL come from the germline V gene (reference sequence). V lost 1 base to trimming and J lost 1 base; unmatched junction nucleotides: 6. The length of the CDR3 is 18 residues. The CDR3 loop reads CASSQVAGLAGRTDTQYF. CDR3 in DNA: TGTGCCAGCAGCCAAGTCGCAGGACTAGCGGGACGCACAGATACGCAGTATTTT.

V usage is TRBV7-8 and J usage is TRBJ1-2, with D uncertain. The CDR3 runs to 19 residues. CDR1 and CDR2 (germline): SGHVS, FQNEAQ. V was pared by 5 bases and J by 5 bases, with 30 bases between. This CDR3 is CASSLNWDGMEEAIYGYTF. Here the CDR3 DNA reads TGTGCCAGCAGCCTTAATTGGGATGGGATGGAGGAAGCTATTTATGGCTACACCTTC.

This chain joins TRBV19 and TRBJ2-7, with TRBD2 matching over 9 bases. In germline, CDR1 is LNHDA, CDR2 SQIVND (reference sequence). J was trimmed by 2 bases and V by 2 bases; bases with no gene match: 10. The CDR3 is 17 residues long. The CDR3 DNA reads TGTGCCAGTAGTATATCGATAGGTCTAGCGGGAACCTACGAGCAGTACTTC. Translated: CASSISIGLAGTYEQYF.

The chain joins TRBV30 to TRBJ1-3; D gene uncertain. CDR3 length: 16 residues. Germline V gene lookup returns CDR1 GTSNPN and CDR2 SVGIG (reference sequence). Deletions cut 4 bases from V and 0 bases from J, with 16 bases between. CDR3 coding DNA: TGTGCCTGGATTCCCCACGGGGTTTTCTCTGGAAACACCATATATTTT. This gives the protein CAWIPHGVFSGNTIYF.

The V call is TRBV24-1, the J call TRBJ2-7; 8 bases match TRBD1. The CDR3 consists of 13 residues. V lost 4 bases to trimming and J lost 6 bases; unmatched junction nucleotides: 4. CDR1 KGHDR and CDR2 SFDVKD come from the germline V gene. This CDR3 reads CATSDRDRGEQYF. The DNA of the CDR3 is TGTGCCACCAGTGACCGTGACAGGGGCGAGCAGTACTTC.

This chain uses TRBV7-2 with TRBJ1-6; TRBD1 matches 7 bases. Germline lookup yields CDR1 SGHTA and CDR2 FQGNSA. The CDR3 has 15 residues. J gave up 16 bases and V 4 bases, and 16 bases lay outside the gene matches. Here the CDR3 DNA reads TGTGCCAGCAGCTCCCCGACCCAGACAGGGTCCCTTCTCCACTTT. This encodes CASSSPTQTGSLLHF.